This is a list of T cell receptor beta chains from one sample in a study of beta chain features in type 1 diabetes. Measured with immunoSEQ multiplex PCR; TCRdb has only the in-frame clones, and not every one. Found here are about 360,000 clones, around an eighth of them singletons; the top ten hold roughly 0.017%. Sample: naive CD4+ T cells from blood. These receptor sequences come from a man younger than 35 in good health. The CDR3 runs from the conserved cysteine through the conserved F or W. A D gene is named only where the DNA matches it firmly. Rows may omit the clone size; those that give it use once, few, many or a size class.

D gene	clone size	V gene	J gene	CDR3 protein	CDR3 DNA
TRBD2	few	TRBV5-4	TRBJ2-5	CASSPRGGRARETQYF	TGTGCCAGCAGCCCACGCGGCGGGAGGGCCCGGGAGACCCAGTACTTC
TRBD2	NA	TRBV11-2	TRBJ2-2	CASSTPGLAGLANTGELFF	TGTGCCAGCAGCACCCCGGGACTAGCGGGGCTCGCGAACACCGGGGAGCTGTTTTTT
NA	few	TRBV2	TRBJ2-7	CASSELGLGVSYEQYF	TGTGCCAGCAGTGAATTAGGGCTCGGGGTTTCCTACGAGCAGTACTTC
TRBD1	NA	TRBV6-6	TRBJ1-2	CASSYAADRGHGYTF	TGTGCCAGCAGTTACGCAGCGGACAGGGGGCACGGCTACACCTTC
NA	few	TRBV6-5	TRBJ2-3	CASSYKGIGTDTQYF	TGTGCCAGCAGTTACAAGGGGATCGGCACAGATACGCAGTATTTT
TRBD1	NA	TRBV5-1	TRBJ2-4	CASSFDRGPISDIQYF	TGCGCCAGCAGCTTTGACAGGGGGCCCATCTCGGACATTCAGTACTTC
NA	NA	TRBV12-5	TRBJ2-6	CASGLSGANVLTF	TGTGCTAGTGGTCTCTCTGGGGCCAACGTCCTGACTTTC
TRBD1	few	TRBV28	TRBJ1-2	CASRDKGAVDYGYTF	TGTGCCAGCAGGGACAAGGGGGCTGTCGACTATGGCTACACCTTC
NA	once	TRBV7-2	TRBJ2-3	CASSQEAGASTDTQYF	TGCGCCAGCAGCCAGGAGGCGGGGGCTAGCACAGATACGCAGTATTTT
NA	few	TRBV28	TRBJ2-7	CASSLPGTTAYEQYF	TGTGCCAGCAGCCTACCAGGGACAACTGCCTACGAGCAGTACTTC
NA	NA	TRBV28	TRBJ2-5	CASSSTGTSGETQYF	TGTGCCAGCAGTTCAACGGGCACCTCAGGGGAGACCCAGTACTTC
NA	NA	TRBV4-2	TRBJ2-7	CASSQGRGGGYEQYF	TGTGCCAGCAGCCAAGGAAGAGGGGGTGGCTACGAGCAGTACTTC
NA	few	TRBV25-1	TRBJ1-5	CASSESVGVNQPQHF	TGTGCCAGCAGTGAATCTGTAGGGGTGAATCAGCCCCAGCATTTT
TRBD1	few	TRBV28	TRBJ2-7	CASSGPGQAGPYEQYF	TGTGCCAGCAGCGGACCTGGACAGGCCGGCCCCTACGAGCAGTACTTC
NA	NA	TRBV5-1	TRBJ2-5	CASSLGRGVGETQYF	TGCGCCAGCAGCTTGGGGAGGGGAGTGGGAGAGACCCAGTACTTC
NA	few	TRBV6-1	TRBJ1-5	CASTGYGNQPQHF	TGTGCCAGCACGGGGTATGGCAATCAGCCCCAGCATTTT
NA	once	TRBV9	TRBJ2-2	CASSDTAGELFF	TGTGCCAGCAGCGATACTGCCGGGGAGCTGTTTTTT